This TCR beta chain was identified in a study of T cell repertoires in cytomegalovirus infection. This clonotype was counted only a few times. Its antigen remains unknown. Trimming removed 5 bases from V and 6 bases from J, with 7 bases in between. CDR1 is SEHNR and CDR2 is FQNEAQ in the germline V gene (reference sequence). CDR3 length equals 11 residues. TCRdb used MiXCR to reprocess the reads, holding one entry per CDR3 protein. The table lists hundreds of thousands of distinct CDR3 sequences, 35% to 40% of them singletons. General study results and limits: Summed frequency of shared TCR beta families picked out CMV carriers who also had the relevant HLA. Clonotype analysis showed dominance of the ex vivo response by HLA-C-restricted CMV-specific TCR beta clonotypes.

The chain uses TRBV7-9 and TRBJ1-1; D call uncertain. This receptor was taken from a human donor in good health (CMV status not recorded). Some clones in this sample may be carry-over from other donors' samples. Sequencing was performed on PBMCs. CDR3 DNA: TGTGCCAGCAGCCTTAAGCCTGAAGCTTTCTTT. As protein: CASSLKPEAFF.